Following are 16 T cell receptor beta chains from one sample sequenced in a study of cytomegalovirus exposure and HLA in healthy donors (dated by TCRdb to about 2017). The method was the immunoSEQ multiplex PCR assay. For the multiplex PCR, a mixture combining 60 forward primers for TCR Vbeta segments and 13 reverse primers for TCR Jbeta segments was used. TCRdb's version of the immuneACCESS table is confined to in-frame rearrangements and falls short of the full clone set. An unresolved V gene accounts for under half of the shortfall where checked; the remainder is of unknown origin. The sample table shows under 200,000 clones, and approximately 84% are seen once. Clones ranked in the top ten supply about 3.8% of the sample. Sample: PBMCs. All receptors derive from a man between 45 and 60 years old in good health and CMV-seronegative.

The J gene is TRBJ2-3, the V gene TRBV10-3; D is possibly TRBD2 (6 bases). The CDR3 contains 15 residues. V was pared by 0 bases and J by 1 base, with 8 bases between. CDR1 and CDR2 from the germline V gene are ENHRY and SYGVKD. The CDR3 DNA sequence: TGTGCCATCAGTGAGTCAGGCGGGGGCACAGATACGCAGTATTTT. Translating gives CAISESGGGTDTQYF.

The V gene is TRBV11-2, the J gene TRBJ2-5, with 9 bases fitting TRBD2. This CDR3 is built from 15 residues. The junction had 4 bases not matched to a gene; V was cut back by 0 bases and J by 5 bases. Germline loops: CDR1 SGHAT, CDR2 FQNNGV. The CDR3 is CASSLDGLAGETQYF. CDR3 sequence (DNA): TGTGCCAGCAGCTTAGATGGTCTAGCGGGGGAGACCCAGTACTTC. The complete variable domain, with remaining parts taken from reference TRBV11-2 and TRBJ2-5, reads EAGVAQSPRYKIIEKRQSVAFWCNPISGHATLYWYQQILGQGPKLLIQFQNNGVVDDSQLPKDRFSAERLKGVDSTLKIQPAKLEDSAVYLCASSLDGLAGETQYFGPGTRLLVL.

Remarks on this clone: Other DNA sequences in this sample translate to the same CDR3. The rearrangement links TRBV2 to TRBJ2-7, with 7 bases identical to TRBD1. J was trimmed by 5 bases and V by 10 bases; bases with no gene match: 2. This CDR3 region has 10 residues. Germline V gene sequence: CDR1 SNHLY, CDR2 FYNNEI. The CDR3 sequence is CATQGNEQYF. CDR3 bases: TGTGCCACACAGGGGAACGAGCAGTACTTC.

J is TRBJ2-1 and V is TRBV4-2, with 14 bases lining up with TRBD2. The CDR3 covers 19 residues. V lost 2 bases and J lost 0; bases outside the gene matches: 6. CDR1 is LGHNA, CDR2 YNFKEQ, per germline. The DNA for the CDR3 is TGTGCCAGCAGCCAATGGACTAGCGGGAGGATCTTCTCCTACAATGAGCAGTTCTTC. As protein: CASSQWTSGRIFSYNEQFF.

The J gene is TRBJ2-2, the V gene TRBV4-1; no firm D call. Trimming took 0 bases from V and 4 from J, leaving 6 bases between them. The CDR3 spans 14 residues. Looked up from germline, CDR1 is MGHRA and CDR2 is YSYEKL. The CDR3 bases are TGCGCCAGCAGCCAAGAGGAGAGCACCGGGGAGCTGTTTTTT. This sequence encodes CASSQEESTGELFF.

The CDR3 bases are TGCGCCAGCAGTCACGGGAACGGGGGGAATCAGCCCCAGCATTTT. Translation gives CASSHGNGGNQPQHF. The chain has TRBV23-1 and TRBJ1-5, with D tentatively TRBD1 (5 bases). TRBV23-1 counts as an open reading frame of uncertain function. Trimming removed 3 bases at V and 4 bases at J, with 13 bases between. The CDR3 is 15 amino acids.

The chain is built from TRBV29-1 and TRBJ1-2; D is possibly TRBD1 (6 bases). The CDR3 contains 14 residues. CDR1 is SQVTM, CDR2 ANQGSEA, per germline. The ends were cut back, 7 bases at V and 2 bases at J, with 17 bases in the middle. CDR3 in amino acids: CSDQGSASNYGYTF. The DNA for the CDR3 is TGCAGCGATCAGGGGTCAGCCTCCAACTATGGCTACACCTTC. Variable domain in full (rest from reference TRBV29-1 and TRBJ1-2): SAVISQKPSRDICQRGTSLTIQCQVDSQVTMMFWYRQQPGQSLTLIATANQGSEATYESGFVIDKFPISRPNLTFSTLTVSNMSPEDSSIYLCSDQGSASNYGYTFGSGTRLTVV.

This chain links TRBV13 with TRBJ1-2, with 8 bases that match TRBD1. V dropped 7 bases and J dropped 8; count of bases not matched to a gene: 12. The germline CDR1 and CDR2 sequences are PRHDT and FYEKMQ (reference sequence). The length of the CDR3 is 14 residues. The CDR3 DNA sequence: TGTGCCAGCATCTCCCCGGACAGGGAGAAAGGCTACACCTTC. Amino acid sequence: CASISPDREKGYTF.

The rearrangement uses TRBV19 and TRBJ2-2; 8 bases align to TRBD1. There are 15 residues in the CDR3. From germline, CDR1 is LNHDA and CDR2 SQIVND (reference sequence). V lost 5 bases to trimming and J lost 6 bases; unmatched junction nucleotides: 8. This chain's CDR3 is CASSADRGNAGELFF. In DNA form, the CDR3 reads TGTGCCAGTAGTGCCGACAGGGGTAATGCCGGGGAGCTGTTTTTT.

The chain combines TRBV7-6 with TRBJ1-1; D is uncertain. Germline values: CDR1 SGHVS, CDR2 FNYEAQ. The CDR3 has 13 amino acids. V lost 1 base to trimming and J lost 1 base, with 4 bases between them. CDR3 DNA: TGTGCCAGCAGCTTAGGAGAGAACACTGAAGCTTTCTTT. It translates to CASSLGENTEAFF.

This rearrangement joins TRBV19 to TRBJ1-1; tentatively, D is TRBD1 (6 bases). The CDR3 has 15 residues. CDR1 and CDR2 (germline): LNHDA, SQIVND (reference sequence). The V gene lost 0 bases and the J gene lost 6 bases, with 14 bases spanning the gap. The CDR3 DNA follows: TGTGCCAGTAGTATAGATCGGAGAGGGGGTCCTGAAGCTTTCTTT. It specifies CASSIDRRGGPEAFF.

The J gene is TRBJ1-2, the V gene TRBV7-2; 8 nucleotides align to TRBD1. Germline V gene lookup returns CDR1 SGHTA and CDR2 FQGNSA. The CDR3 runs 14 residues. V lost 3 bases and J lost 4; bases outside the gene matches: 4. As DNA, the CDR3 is TGTGCCAGCAGCTTGGGGGGGACAGGCTATGGCTACACCTTC. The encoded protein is CASSLGGTGYGYTF.

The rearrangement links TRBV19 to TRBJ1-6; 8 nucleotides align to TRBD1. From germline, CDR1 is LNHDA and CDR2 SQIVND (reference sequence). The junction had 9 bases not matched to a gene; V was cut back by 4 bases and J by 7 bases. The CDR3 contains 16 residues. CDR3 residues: CASSRDPGTGNSPLHF. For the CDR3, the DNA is TGTGCCAGTAGTAGAGACCCCGGGACAGGAAATTCACCCCTCCACTTT.

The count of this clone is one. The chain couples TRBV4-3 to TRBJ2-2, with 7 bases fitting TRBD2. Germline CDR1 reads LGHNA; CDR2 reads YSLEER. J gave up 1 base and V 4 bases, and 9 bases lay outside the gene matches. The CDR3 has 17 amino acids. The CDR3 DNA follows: TGCGCCAGCAGCCCCCTCGGGAGGTATCAGAACACCGGGGAGCTGTTTTTT. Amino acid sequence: CASSPLGRYQNTGELFF.

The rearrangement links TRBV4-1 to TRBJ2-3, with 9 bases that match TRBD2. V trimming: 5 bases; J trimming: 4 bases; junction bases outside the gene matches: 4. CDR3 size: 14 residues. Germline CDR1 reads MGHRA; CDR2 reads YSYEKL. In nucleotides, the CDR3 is TGCGCCAGCAGCTTTAGCGGGGGACCAGATACGCAGTATTTT. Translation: CASSFSGGPDTQYF.

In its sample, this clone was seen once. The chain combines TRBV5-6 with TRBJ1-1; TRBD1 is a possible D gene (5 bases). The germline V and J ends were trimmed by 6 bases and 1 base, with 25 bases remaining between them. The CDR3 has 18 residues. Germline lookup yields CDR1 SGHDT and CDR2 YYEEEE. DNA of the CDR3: TGTGCCAGCACCAGCCTAACCCCCCCAGGGCTGACGAACACTGAAGCTTTCTTT. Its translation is CASTSLTPPGLTNTEAFF.